Given below is one T cell receptor beta chain in context. Measured with immunoSEQ multiplex PCR; TCRdb has only the in-frame clones, and not every one. This sample has about 120,000 clones, with around 90% found just once. V lost 3 bases, J lost 6 bases, and 14 bases lay in between. The CDR3 covers 15 residues. Germline V gene data show CDR1 as MNHEY and CDR2 as SVGEGT. This entry comes from a study of control samples from healthy donors and cancer patients. Sequenced material: blood. The receptor was derived from a man in his forties in good health. The rearrangement uses TRBV6-2 or TRBV6-3 and TRBJ2-2; tentatively, D is TRBD2 (6 bases). CDR3 nucleotides: TGTGCCAGCAGTTATTCCGGGACTGGAGCCGGGGAGCTGTTTTTT. It yields the protein CASSYSGTGAGELFF.